This TCR beta chain was captured by sequencing in a study of blood T cells in healthy people across ages. The ends were cut back, 2 bases at V and 3 bases at J, with 8 bases in the middle. This CDR3 contains 14 residues. Germline values: CDR1 SGHTA, CDR2 FQGTGA. The second PCR ran about 7 to 12 cycles with a sample-barcoded 5' primer and J-beta primers. TCRdb called the 5' RACE reads again in MiXCR, with one record for every CDR3 protein. Altogether 500,000 to 650,000 distinct CDR3 sequences are present, around 27% being singletons, with the ten largest covering under 4.5%. The study drew donors from healthy Caucasian individuals in Russia aged about 6 to 90. These records were also assigned to another study, of T cells of mothers and their children. According to that study: cDNA synthesis used all extracted RNA, approximately 1.6 ug per 15 ul. The shaping of TCR recombination output by thymic selection is similar in related and unrelated pairs. The analysis detected no persistent microchimeric T cell clones.

Sequencing was carried out using blood. The origin of this receptor is a boy under 10 years old in good health. The chain employs TRBV7-3 and TRBJ2-1; the D gene is possibly TRBD2 (6 bases). The CDR3 loop is CASSLGTDYNEQFF. The CDR3 region has the DNA TGTGCCAGCAGCTTAGGGACTGACTACAATGAGCAGTTCTTC.